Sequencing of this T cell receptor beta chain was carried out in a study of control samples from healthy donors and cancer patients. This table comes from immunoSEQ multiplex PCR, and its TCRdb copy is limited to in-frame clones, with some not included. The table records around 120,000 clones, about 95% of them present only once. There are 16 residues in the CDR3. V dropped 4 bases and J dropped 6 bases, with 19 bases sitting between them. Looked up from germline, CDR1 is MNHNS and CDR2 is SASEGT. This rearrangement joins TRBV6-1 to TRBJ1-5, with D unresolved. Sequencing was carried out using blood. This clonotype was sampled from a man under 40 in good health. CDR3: CASSAPRKGLGQPQHF. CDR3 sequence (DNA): TGTGCCAGCAGTGCCCCCCGAAAAGGTTTGGGTCAGCCCCAGCATTTT.